The 31 T cell receptor beta chains listed next were all sequenced from one sample in a study of HIV-infected patients and healthy controls. cDNA was made from around 0.5 ug RNA using alpha and beta constant primers. Each of the alpha and beta chains got its own library through chain-specific third strand synthesis with indices. TCRdb used MiXCR to reprocess the 5' RACE reads, holding one entry per CDR3 protein. The table records some 9,800 distinct CDR3 sequences, approximately 8% of them present only once. The repertoire came from unfractionated whole blood and reflected all unsorted peripheral T cells. The sequenced sample consisted of blood. Every receptor here comes from an adult in good health.

This clonotype is labeled medium-sized. This chain joins TRBV6-5 and TRBJ1-5, with D maybe TRBD1 (6 bases). The CDR3 has 18 amino acids. Trimming removed 0 bases from V and 3 bases from J, with 18 bases in between. CDR1 is MNHEY and CDR2 is SVGAGI in the germline V gene. CDR3 DNA sequence: TGTGCCAGCAGTTACTCGAGGGGGGCCGTTGGCCCCAATCAGCCCCAGCATTTT. Residues: CASSYSRGAVGPNQPQHF.

J is TRBJ2-7 and V is TRBV23-1, with a tentative D call TRBD1 (8 bases). TRBV23-1 is noted as an ORF with a role that remains uncertain. The CDR3 sequence is 16 residues long. V was trimmed by 7 bases and J by 7 bases, leaving 26 bases between them. The CDR3 here is CASTCRPQGDYGEQYF. The CDR3 coding sequence is TGCGCCAGCACCTGTCGCCCACAGGGGGACTACGGAGAGCAGTACTTC.

This clonotype was found many times. This chain links TRBV6-1 with TRBJ1-2; unclear D gene. Germline V gene lookup returns CDR1 MNHNS and CDR2 SASEGT. This CDR3 is built from 14 residues. Trimming took 1 base from V and 0 from J, leaving 6 bases between them. The CDR3 DNA reads TGTGCCAGCAGTGAAGAAGGAGCTAACTATGGCTACACCTTC. It yields the protein CASSEEGANYGYTF.

This clonotype was counted at least ten times. The chain joins TRBV9 to TRBJ2-3; D remains unclear. The CDR3 runs to 17 residues. V shed 0 bases and J shed 4 bases, with 18 bases lying between them. Germline V gene lookup returns CDR1 SGDLS and CDR2 YYNGEE. The CDR3 DNA reads TGTGCCAGCAGCGTAGGTACCAGCACCCGCCGCGCAGATACGCAGTATTTT. Encoded protein: CASSVGTSTRRADTQYF.

This clonotype is judged medium-sized (0.01 to 0.1%). The CDR3 sequence is CSARDGYTRGHEAFF. In DNA form, the CDR3 reads TGCAGTGCTAGAGATGGTTACACCAGGGGTCACGAAGCTTTCTTT. J is TRBJ1-1 and V is TRBV20-1; a weak D match, TRBD1 (6 bases). The CDR3 length is 15 residues. Looked up from germline, CDR1 is DFQATT and CDR2 is SNEGSKA (reference sequence). V was clipped by 0 bases and J by 8 bases, with 19 bases between them.

This clonotype was observed many times. V and J are TRBV20-1 and TRBJ1-3; D gene uncertain. V lost 3 bases and J 0 bases, leaving 15 bases between the germline ends. The CDR3 contains 16 residues. The germline V gene has CDR1 DFQATT and CDR2 SNEGSKA (reference sequence). CDR3 DNA sequence: TGCAGTGCTAGCAGCCCCCGCAGACTCTCTGGAAACACCATATATTTT. Residues: CSASSPRRLSGNTIYF.

The V gene is TRBV10-3, the J gene TRBJ1-1, with 12 bases identical to TRBD1. The germline V gene has CDR1 ENHRY and CDR2 SYGVKD. V was clipped by 4 bases and J by 5 bases; unmatched bases: 5. The CDR3 runs 15 residues. The CDR3 coding sequence is TGTGCCATCAGTGGCCCGGGACAGGGGGCTACTGAAGCTTTCTTT. Amino acids: CAISGPGQGATEAFF.

This clonotype rates as medium-sized. The rearrangement links TRBV7-9 to TRBJ1-1, with 9 bases aligning to TRBD1. The germline V gene encodes CDR1 SEHNR and CDR2 FQNEAQ (reference sequence). V shed 5 bases, J shed 1 base, and the junction held 5 bases outside the gene matches. The CDR3 length is 15 residues. In DNA, the CDR3 is TGTGCCAGCAGCGGACAGGGGATCCGGAACACTGAAGCTTTCTTT. Translated, it gives CASSGQGIRNTEAFF.

This clonotype was seen ten or more times. V and J are TRBV27 and TRBJ1-1, with a possible D match to TRBD1 (6 bases). V was cut by 6 bases and J by 1 base, with 15 bases left in between. Germline V gene lookup returns CDR1 MNHEY and CDR2 SMNVEV (reference sequence). This CDR3 region has 15 residues. The CDR3 loop reads CASSLDRRENTEAFF. CDR3 DNA sequence: TGTGCCAGCAGCCTCGACAGGAGGGAGAACACTGAAGCTTTCTTT.

This clonotype has ten or more counts. This chain uses TRBV29-1 with TRBJ2-3; D is ambiguous. Trimming removed 4 bases at V and 1 base at J, with 12 bases between. The CDR3 sequence is 14 residues long. CDR1 and CDR2 (germline): SQVTM, ANQGSEA. CDR3 loop: CSVVPSGRTDTQYF. The CDR3 coding sequence is TGCAGCGTTGTGCCCTCTGGACGCACAGATACGCAGTATTTT.

This clonotype was observed a handful of times. Here the CDR3 reads CSVEPQGASYNEQFF. The DNA for the CDR3 is TGCAGCGTTGAGCCTCAGGGGGCGTCCTACAATGAGCAGTTCTTC. The gene calls are TRBV29-1 and TRBJ2-1; 8 bases align to TRBD1. CDR1 and CDR2 from the germline V gene are SQVTM and ANQGSEA. Trimming removed 3 bases from V and 1 base from J; junction bases left unmatched: 5. The CDR3 is made up of 15 amino acids.

This clonotype was seen at least ten times. The chain joins TRBV6-6 to TRBJ1-1; D possibly corresponds to TRBD1 (6 bases). Germline loops: CDR1 MNHNY, CDR2 SVGAGI (reference sequence). The CDR3 is made up of 15 amino acids. Trimming left V 2 bases short and J 1 base short, with 11 bases between. CDR3 coding DNA: TGTGCCAGCAGTTACGTCAGGGGAAGGAACACTGAAGCTTTCTTT. The encoded protein is CASSYVRGRNTEAFF.

This clonotype is judged medium-sized. V usage is TRBV11-2 and J usage is TRBJ2-5; no reliable D call. Germline CDR1 reads SGHAT; CDR2 reads FQNNGV. This CDR3 is 12 amino acids long. Trimming took 10 bases from V and 5 from J, leaving 14 bases between them. The CDR3 reads CAKTPYVETQYF. As DNA, the CDR3 is TGTGCCAAGACACCGTATGTTGAGACCCAGTACTTC. The full variable domain, its missing parts supplied by reference TRBV11-2 and TRBJ2-5, is EAGVAQSPRYKIIEKRQSVAFWCNPISGHATLYWYQQILGQGPKLLIQFQNNGVVDDSQLPKDRFSAERLKGVDSTLKIQPAKLEDSAVYLCAKTPYVETQYFGPGTRLLVL.

This clonotype is categorized as medium-sized (0.01 to 0.1%). The genes are TRBV20-1 and TRBJ1-1; tentatively, D is TRBD1 (6 bases). Germline V gene sequence: CDR1 DFQATT, CDR2 SNEGSKA (reference sequence). The ends were cut back, 6 bases at V and 5 bases at J, with 19 bases in the middle. The CDR3 runs 14 residues. The CDR3 protein is CSARRSGAGTEAFF. CDR3 DNA sequence: TGCAGTGCCCGCCGGTCGGGGGCGGGTACTGAAGCTTTCTTT.

This clonotype has only a few counts. The chain couples TRBV7-9 to TRBJ1-2, with D hard to call. Germline CDR1 is SEHNR and CDR2 is FQNEAQ (reference sequence). CDR3 length: 16 residues. V lost 4 bases and J lost 5, with 20 bases in between. DNA for the CDR3: TGTGCCAGCAGCTCCGGAGATACTGCAGGAACGTATGGCTACACCTTC. Translating it yields CASSSGDTAGTYGYTF.

This clonotype was seen repeatedly, ten times or more. The chain has TRBV20-1 and TRBJ1-4, with TRBD1 matching over 8 bases. The germline V gene encodes CDR1 DFQATT and CDR2 SNEGSKA (reference sequence). The CDR3 totals 13 residues. V lost 7 bases and J lost 6; bases outside the gene matches: 7. In DNA, the CDR3 is TGCAGTGGGAAGAGACAGGGGTATGAAAAACTGTTTTTT. Amino acid sequence: CSGKRQGYEKLFF.

Many counts were recorded for this clonotype. V is TRBV7-8 and J is TRBJ2-1; possible D gene TRBD2, 6 bases. Trimming stripped 5 bases from V and 3 bases from J, with 23 bases between. Germline V gives CDR1 SGHVS, CDR2 FQNEAQ. The CDR3 covers 18 residues. The CDR3 DNA reads as TGTGCCAGCAGCCCTATAATGGGGCGGGAAACCTACTACAATGAGCAGTTCTTC. Translating gives CASSPIMGRETYYNEQFF.

This clonotype was detected many times. The limits of the CDR3 on the DNA are not certain, so only TCRdb's listed CDR3 is given. The V gene is TRBV27, the J gene TRBJ1-5. In germline, CDR1 is MNHEY, CDR2 SMNVEV (reference sequence). Counting both end residues, the CDR3 totals 13 amino acids. CDR3 protein: CASSSSDYQPQHF.

By its share, this clonotype is medium-sized. This chain links TRBV5-6 with TRBJ1-2, with no clear D. Germline V gene sequence: CDR1 SGHDT, CDR2 YYEEEE. The V and J ends lost 3 bases and 2 bases respectively, with 5 bases between them. This CDR3 spans 12 amino acids. The CDR3 DNA sequence: TGTGCCAGCAGCTCGGACAACTATGGCTACACCTTC. Translating it yields CASSSDNYGYTF. The full variable domain, rest sourced from reference TRBV5-6 and TRBJ1-2, is DAGVTQSPTHLIKTRGQQVTLRCSPKSGHDTVSWYQQALGQGPQFIFQYYEEEERQRGNFPDRFSGHQFPNYSSELNVNALLLGDSALYLCASSSDNYGYTFGSGTRLTVV.

This clonotype is medium-sized within its sample. The chain has TRBV7-8 and TRBJ2-1; 11 bases match TRBD1. Germline CDR1 is SGHVS and CDR2 is FQNEAQ. The trim removed 5 bases at V and 7 bases at J, leaving 7 bases unmatched. The CDR3 is 15 amino acids. This CDR3 reads CASSHRGQGDNEQFF. DNA of the CDR3: TGTGCCAGCAGCCACCGGGGACAGGGGGATAATGAGCAGTTCTTC.

Relative to its sample, this clonotype is medium-sized. J is TRBJ2-3 and V is TRBV7-6; a possible D gene is TRBD2 (5 bases). The CDR3 covers 15 residues. With 5 bases removed from V and 3 bases from J, the gap between germline ends came to 15 bases. Per germline, CDR1 SGHVS and CDR2 FNYEAQ. The CDR3 loop reads CASSNRVLATDTQYF. DNA for the CDR3: TGTGCCAGCAGCAACAGAGTCCTAGCAACAGATACGCAGTATTTT.

This clonotype is medium-sized in the sample. This sequence joins TRBV12-3 or TRBV12-4 and TRBJ2-5, with 7 positions matching TRBD2. There are 13 residues in the CDR3. The trim removed 6 bases at V and 4 bases at J, leaving 5 bases unmatched. The CDR3 bases are TGTGCCAGCAGCTCTAGCGGCCTAGAGACCCAGTACTTC. Protein product: CASSSSGLETQYF.

This clonotype was detected only a few times. The chain is built from TRBV6-1 and TRBJ1-2; D is undetermined. Trimming took off 0 bases at V and 0 bases at J, with 14 bases between the two ends. CDR3 size: 17 residues. From germline, CDR1 is MNHNS and CDR2 SASEGT. This CDR3 reads CASSEAGWGRSNYGYTF. The CDR3 DNA is TGTGCCAGCAGTGAAGCGGGGTGGGGTCGTTCTAACTATGGCTACACCTTC.

Ten or more counts support this clonotype. The chain joins TRBV6-6 to TRBJ1-5, with D maybe TRBD1 (6 bases). Germline V gene sequence: CDR1 MNHNY, CDR2 SVGAGI (reference sequence). Deletions cut 5 bases from V and 2 bases from J, with 10 bases between. The CDR3 spans 14 residues. The CDR3: CASSTNRGNQPQHF. The CDR3 nucleotides read TGTGCCAGCAGTACTAACAGGGGCAATCAGCCCCAGCATTTT.

V is TRBV6-4 and J is TRBJ2-2; D ambiguous. The germline V gene has CDR1 MRHNA and CDR2 SNTAGT. Trimming removed 3 bases at V and 4 bases at J, with 9 bases between. The CDR3 consists of 14 residues. The CDR3 sequence: CASSDNAATGELFF. The CDR3 DNA is TGTGCCAGCAGTGATAACGCAGCCACCGGGGAGCTGTTTTTT.

This clonotype is medium-sized (0.01 to 0.1%) by share. The chain uses TRBV19 and TRBJ2-6, with no clear D. This CDR3 region has 13 residues. Germline CDR1 reads LNHDA; CDR2 reads SQIVND (reference sequence). V was trimmed by 7 bases and J by 0 bases, leaving 4 bases between them. The CDR3 nucleotides read TGTGCCAGTAAACCCTCTGGGGCCAACGTCCTGACTTTC. Translation: CASKPSGANVLTF.

This clonotype has just a few counts. The chain has TRBV4-2 and TRBJ2-3, with D maybe TRBD1 (6 bases). Trimming took 8 bases from V and 3 from J, leaving 18 bases between them. The CDR3 extends over 15 amino acids. From germline, CDR1 is LGHNA and CDR2 YNFKEQ. The CDR3 loop reads CASGPGQGLTDTQYF. CDR3 DNA: TGTGCCAGCGGCCCTGGGCAGGGGTTGACAGATACGCAGTATTTT.

The table lists this clonotype with many counts. V usage is TRBV15 and J usage is TRBJ2-1; 7 nucleotides agree with TRBD2. In germline, CDR1 is LNHNV, CDR2 YYDKDF (reference sequence). This CDR3 is 15 amino acids long. V shed 2 bases and J 0 bases; nucleotides not matched to a gene: 1. In DNA form, the CDR3 reads TGTGCCACCAGCAGAACGGGAGGCTCCTACAATGAGCAGTTCTTC. Translation: CATSRTGGSYNEQFF.

Many counts were recorded for this clonotype. J is TRBJ1-5 and V is TRBV20-1, with D possibly matching TRBD1 (6 bases). The germline CDR1 and CDR2 sequences are DFQATT and SNEGSKA (reference sequence). V was shortened by 0 bases and J by 2 bases, with 14 bases between the two germline ends. The CDR3 sequence is 16 residues long. The chain's CDR3 is CSARDRTGWGNQPQHF. The CDR3 bases are TGCAGTGCTAGAGACAGAACAGGGTGGGGCAATCAGCCCCAGCATTTT.

This clonotype turned up a few times. V usage is TRBV5-1 and J usage is TRBJ2-6; D gene uncertain. Trimming left V 0 bases short and J 0 bases short, with 10 bases between. The CDR3 is 17 amino acids. Germline assignment: CDR1 SGHRS and CDR2 YFSETQ. The CDR3 is CASSLGQLISGANVLTF. CDR3 DNA: TGCGCCAGCAGCTTGGGGCAACTGATCTCTGGGGCCAACGTCCTGACTTTC.

The sample holds a few counts of this clonotype. The J gene is TRBJ1-2, the V gene TRBV27; D uncertain. Trimming stripped 2 bases from V and 7 bases from J, with 17 bases between. The germline gives CDR1 MNHEY, CDR2 SMNVEV (reference sequence). There are 15 residues in the CDR3. Here the CDR3 DNA reads TGTGCCAGCAGTTTAAAGGGCAGGTTGAAACTTGGCTACACCTTC. Protein product: CASSLKGRLKLGYTF.